Here is one T cell receptor beta chain with its context. Antigen: not known. This entry belongs to a study of T cell responses to AZD1222 COVID-19 vaccine. Across the whole study: Second doses at about 4 or about 12 weeks were pooled. Study observations and caveats: After two AZD1222 doses, spike-specific TCR breadth and depth rose versus day 0.

Profiled with immunoSEQ multiplex PCR; TCRdb holds only in-frame clones, not every one. Among about 140,000 clones listed, roughly 90% were seen once. J was trimmed by 4 bases and V by 4 bases; bases with no gene match: 2. Germline V lookup: CDR1 MNHEY, CDR2 SVGAGI. This CDR3 spans 13 amino acids. The gene calls are TRBV6-5 and TRBJ1-2, with TRBD1 matching over 8 bases. The material sequenced was peripheral blood, taken on day 0 of AZD1222 vaccination. The source of this sequence is an adult in good health. The CDR3 sequence: CASSLDRVYGYTF. Written as DNA, the CDR3 is TGTGCCAGCAGTTTGGACAGGGTCTATGGCTACACCTTC.